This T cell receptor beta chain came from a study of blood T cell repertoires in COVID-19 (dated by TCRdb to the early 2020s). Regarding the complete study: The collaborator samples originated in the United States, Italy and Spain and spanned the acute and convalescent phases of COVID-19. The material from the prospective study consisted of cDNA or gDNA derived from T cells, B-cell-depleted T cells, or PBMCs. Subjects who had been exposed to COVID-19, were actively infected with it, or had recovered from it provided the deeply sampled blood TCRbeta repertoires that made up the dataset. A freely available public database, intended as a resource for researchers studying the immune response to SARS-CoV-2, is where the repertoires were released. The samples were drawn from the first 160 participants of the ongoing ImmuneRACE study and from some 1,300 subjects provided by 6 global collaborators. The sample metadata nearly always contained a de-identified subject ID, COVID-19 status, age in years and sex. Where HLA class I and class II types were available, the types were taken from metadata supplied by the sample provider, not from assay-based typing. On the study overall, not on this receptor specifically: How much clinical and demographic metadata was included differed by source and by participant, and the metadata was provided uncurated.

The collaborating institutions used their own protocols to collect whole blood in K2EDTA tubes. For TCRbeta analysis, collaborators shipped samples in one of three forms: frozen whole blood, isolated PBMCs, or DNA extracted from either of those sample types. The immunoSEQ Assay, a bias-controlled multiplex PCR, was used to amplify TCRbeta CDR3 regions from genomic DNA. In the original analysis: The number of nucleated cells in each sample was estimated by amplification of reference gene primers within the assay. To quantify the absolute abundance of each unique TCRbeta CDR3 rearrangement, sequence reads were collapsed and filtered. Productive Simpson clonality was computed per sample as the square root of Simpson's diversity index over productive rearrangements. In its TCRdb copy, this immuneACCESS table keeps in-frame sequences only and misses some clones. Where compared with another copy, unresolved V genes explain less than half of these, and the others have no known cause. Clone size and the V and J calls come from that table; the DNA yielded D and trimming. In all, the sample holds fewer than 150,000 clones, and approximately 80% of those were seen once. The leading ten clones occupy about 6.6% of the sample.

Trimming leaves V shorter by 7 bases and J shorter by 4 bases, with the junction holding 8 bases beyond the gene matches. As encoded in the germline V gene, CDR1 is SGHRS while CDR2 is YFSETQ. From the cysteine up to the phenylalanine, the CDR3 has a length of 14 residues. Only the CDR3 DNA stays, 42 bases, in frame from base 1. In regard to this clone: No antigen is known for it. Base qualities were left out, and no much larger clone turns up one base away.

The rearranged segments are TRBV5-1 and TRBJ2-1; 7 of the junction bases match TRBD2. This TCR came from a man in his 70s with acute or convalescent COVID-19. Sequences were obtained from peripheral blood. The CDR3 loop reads CASQRGGGYNEQFF. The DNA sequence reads TGCGCCAGCCAGCGGGGTGGGGGTTACAATGAGCAGTTCTTC.